These 10 T cell receptor beta chains were sequenced from one sample in a study of type 1 regulatory T cells. No antigen has been identified for these receptors. Each CDR3 protein is one row after TCRdb ran MiXCR on the reads. The sample records roughly 68,000 distinct CDR3 sequences, about 62% being singletons. The sequenced material came from cultured T cells, either the whole culture or a sorted T cell fraction (not recorded which). As to subset: Tr1-enriched cell product generated in vitro against host alloantigens. Receptor source: a human donor in good health.

This clonotype appeared a few times. The chain couples TRBV6-2 or TRBV6-3 to TRBJ1-1; D not certain. This CDR3 is 13 amino acids long. The V gene's germline CDR1 is MNHEY and CDR2 SVGEGT. Trimming removed 1 base at V and 3 bases at J, with 6 bases between. The CDR3 sequence: CASSYWEDTEAFF. The DNA of the CDR3 is TGTGCCAGCAGTTACTGGGAGGACACTGAAGCTTTCTTT.

This sequence joins TRBV12-3 or TRBV12-4 and TRBJ2-3; 8 bases fit TRBD2. This CDR3 is 13 amino acids long. The trim removed 4 bases at V and 5 bases at J, leaving 2 bases unmatched. The CDR3 region has the DNA TGTGCCAGCAGTTCCGGGAGGGTAGATACGCAGTATTTT. Its translation is CASSSGRVDTQYF.

The count of this clonotype is one. The chain is built from TRBV20-1 and TRBJ2-3; D might be TRBD2 (6 bases). Germline V gene data show CDR1 as DFQATT and CDR2 as SNEGSKA (reference sequence). This CDR3 has 12 residues. Here the CDR3 reads CSLLREQDTQYF. The CDR3 DNA reads TGCAGCCTTTTACGGGAGCAAGATACGCAGTATTTT.

This chain connects TRBV6-2 or TRBV6-3 to TRBJ2-3; D perhaps matches TRBD2 (6 bases). This CDR3 contains 13 residues. Germline V gene lookup returns CDR1 MNHEY and CDR2 SVGEGT. V was cut by 6 bases and J by 2 bases, with 9 bases left in between. The CDR3 DNA reads TGTGCCAGCAGACGGGACTCCACAGATACGCAGTATTTT. Protein product: CASRRDSTDTQYF.

This chain links TRBV7-2 with TRBJ2-1; 10 nucleotides align to TRBD1. With 5 bases clipped from V and 4 bases from J, the junction kept 5 bases outside the gene matches. Per germline, CDR1 SGHTA and CDR2 FQGNSA. The CDR3 runs to 15 residues. As DNA, the CDR3 is TGTGCCAGCAGCAGAAGGGACAGGGGATACAATGAGCAGTTCTTC. Translation gives CASSRRDRGYNEQFF.

This sequence joins TRBV2 and TRBJ2-5; possibly TRBD1 for D (8 bases). The length of the CDR3 is 18 residues. Trimming removed 8 bases at V and 6 bases at J, with 31 bases between. Germline-derived CDR1 and CDR2 are SNHLY and FYNNEI. CDR3 sequence: CASDEPNSRTGGGKTQYF. The CDR3 DNA sequence: TGTGCCAGCGATGAACCCAATAGCCGCACAGGGGGAGGGAAGACCCAGTACTTC.

The rearrangement uses TRBV3-1 and TRBJ1-6; D is ambiguous. Germline CDR1 is LGHDT and CDR2 is YNNKEL (reference sequence). V lost 3 bases to trimming and J lost 9 bases, with 6 bases between them. The CDR3 is made up of 12 amino acids. Here the CDR3 DNA reads TGTGCCAGCAGCCAGGAATTTTCACCCCTCCACTTT. This gives the protein CASSQEFSPLHF. Based on the CDR3 plus reference TRBV3-1 and TRBJ1-6, the full variable domain is DTAVSQTPKYLVTQMGNDKSIKCEQNLGHDTMYWYKQDSKKFLKIMFSYNNKELIINETVPNRFSPKSPDKAHLNLHINSLELGDSAVYFCASSQEFSPLHFGNGTRLTVT.

This sequence joins TRBV28 and TRBJ1-5, with unresolved D. V gave up 2 bases and J gave up 4 bases, with 0 bases separating them. This CDR3 has 11 residues. CDR1 is MDHEN, CDR2 SYDVKM, per germline. The CDR3, as DNA: TGTGCCAGCAGTTTAAATCAGCCCCAGCATTTT. It encodes CASSLNQPQHF.

V gene TRBV20-1 combines with J gene TRBJ1-1; D is undetermined. The CDR3 is 11 residues long. Germline-derived CDR1 and CDR2 are DFQATT and SNEGSKA (reference sequence). Trimming shortened V by 0 bases and J by 5 bases, and 4 bases separated the two germline ends. CDR3 nucleotide sequence: TGCAGTGCTAGAGATCTGACTGAAGCTTTCTTT. Its translation is CSARDLTEAFF.

The chain recombines TRBV7-7 with TRBJ2-3; unclear D gene. The CDR3 loop spans 14 amino acids. The V gene's germline CDR1 is SSHAT and CDR2 FNYEAQ (reference sequence). Trimming removed 5 bases from V and 4 bases from J, with 13 bases in between. CDR3 sequence reads: CASSPTRYADTQYF. The CDR3 DNA reads TGTGCCAGCAGCCCGACCCGATACGCAGATACGCAGTATTTT.